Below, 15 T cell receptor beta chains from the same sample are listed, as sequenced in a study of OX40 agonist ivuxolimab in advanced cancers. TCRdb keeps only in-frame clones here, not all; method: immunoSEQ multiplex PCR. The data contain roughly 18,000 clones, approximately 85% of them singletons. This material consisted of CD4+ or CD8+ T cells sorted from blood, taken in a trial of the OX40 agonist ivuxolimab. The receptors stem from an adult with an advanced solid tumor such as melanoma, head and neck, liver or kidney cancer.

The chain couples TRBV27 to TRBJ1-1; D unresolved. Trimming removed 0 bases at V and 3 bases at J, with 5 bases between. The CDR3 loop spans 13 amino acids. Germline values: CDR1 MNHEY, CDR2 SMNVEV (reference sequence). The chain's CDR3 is CASSLSEDTEAFF. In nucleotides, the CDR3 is TGTGCCAGCAGTTTATCGGAGGACACTGAAGCTTTCTTT.

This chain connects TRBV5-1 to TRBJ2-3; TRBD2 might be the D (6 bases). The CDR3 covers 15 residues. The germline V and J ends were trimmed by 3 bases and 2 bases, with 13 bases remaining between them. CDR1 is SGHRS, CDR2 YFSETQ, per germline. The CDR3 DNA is TGCGCCAGCAGCTGGGGGGTAGGGAACACAGATACGCAGTATTTT. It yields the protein CASSWGVGNTDTQYF.

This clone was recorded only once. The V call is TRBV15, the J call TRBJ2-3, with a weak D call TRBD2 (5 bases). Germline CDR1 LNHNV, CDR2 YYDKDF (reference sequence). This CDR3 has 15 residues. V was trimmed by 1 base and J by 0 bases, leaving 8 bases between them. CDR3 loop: CATSRGERSTDTQYF. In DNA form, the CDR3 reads TGTGCCACCAGCAGAGGAGAGCGGAGCACAGATACGCAGTATTTT.

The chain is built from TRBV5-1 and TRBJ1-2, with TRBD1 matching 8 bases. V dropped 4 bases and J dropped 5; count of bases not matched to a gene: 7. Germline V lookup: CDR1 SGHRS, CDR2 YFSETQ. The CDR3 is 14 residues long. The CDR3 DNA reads TGCGCCAGCAGCCTCACAGGGGGAAGGTATGGCTACACCTTC. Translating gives CASSLTGGRYGYTF.

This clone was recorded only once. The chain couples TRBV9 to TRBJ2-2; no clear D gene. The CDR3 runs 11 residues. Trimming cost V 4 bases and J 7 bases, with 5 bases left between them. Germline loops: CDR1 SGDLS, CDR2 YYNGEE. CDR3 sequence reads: CASSSGGELFF. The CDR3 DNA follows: TGTGCCAGCAGCTCGGGCGGGGAGCTGTTTTTT.

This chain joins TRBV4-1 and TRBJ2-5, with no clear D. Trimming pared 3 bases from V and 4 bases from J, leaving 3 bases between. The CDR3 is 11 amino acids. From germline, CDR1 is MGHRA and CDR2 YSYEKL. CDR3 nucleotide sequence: TGCGCCAGCAGCCAGAGAGAGACCCAGTACTTC. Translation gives CASSQRETQYF.

The CDR3 loop reads CASSVAGGASNEKLFF. In DNA form, the CDR3 reads TGTGCCAGCAGCGTAGCTGGAGGGGCGTCTAATGAAAAACTGTTTTTT. The chain joins TRBV9 to TRBJ1-4; D perhaps matches TRBD1 (5 bases). Germline-derived CDR1 and CDR2 are SGDLS and YYNGEE. The CDR3 covers 16 residues. Trimming shortened V by 0 bases and J by 3 bases, and 12 bases separated the two germline ends.

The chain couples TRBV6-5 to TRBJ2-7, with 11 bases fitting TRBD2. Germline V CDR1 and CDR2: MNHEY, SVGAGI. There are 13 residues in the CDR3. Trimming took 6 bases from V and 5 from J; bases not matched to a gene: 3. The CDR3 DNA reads TGTGCCAGCAGGTTAGCGGGAGGGAACGAGCAGTACTTC. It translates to CASRLAGGNEQYF.

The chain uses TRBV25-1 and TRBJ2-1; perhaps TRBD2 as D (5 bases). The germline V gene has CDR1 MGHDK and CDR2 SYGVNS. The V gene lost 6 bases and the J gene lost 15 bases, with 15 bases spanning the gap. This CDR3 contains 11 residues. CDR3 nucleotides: TGTGCCAGCAGGCAACTAGTGTTACGGTTCTTC. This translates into CASRQLVLRFF.

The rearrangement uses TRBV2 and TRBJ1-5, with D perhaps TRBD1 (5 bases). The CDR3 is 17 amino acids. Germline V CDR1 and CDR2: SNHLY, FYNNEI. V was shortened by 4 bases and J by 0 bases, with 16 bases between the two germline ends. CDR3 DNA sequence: TGTGCCAGCAGTGTGATTGGGGGGGGTAATAGCAATCAGCCCCAGCATTTT. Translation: CASSVIGGGNSNQPQHF.

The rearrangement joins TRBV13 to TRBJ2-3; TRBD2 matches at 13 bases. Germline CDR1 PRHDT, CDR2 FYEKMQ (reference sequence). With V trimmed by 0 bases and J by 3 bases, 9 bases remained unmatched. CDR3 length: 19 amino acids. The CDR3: CASSLGGLAGARGTDTQYF. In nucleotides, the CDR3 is TGTGCCAGCAGCTTAGGCGGACTAGCGGGGGCCAGGGGGACAGATACGCAGTATTTT.

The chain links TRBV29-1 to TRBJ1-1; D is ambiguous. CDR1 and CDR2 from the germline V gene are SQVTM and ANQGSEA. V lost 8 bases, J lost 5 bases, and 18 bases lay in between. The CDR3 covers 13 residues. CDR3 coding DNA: TGCAGCCTCTCTGGCCTGGGAGGGACTGAAGCTTTCTTT. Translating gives CSLSGLGGTEAFF.

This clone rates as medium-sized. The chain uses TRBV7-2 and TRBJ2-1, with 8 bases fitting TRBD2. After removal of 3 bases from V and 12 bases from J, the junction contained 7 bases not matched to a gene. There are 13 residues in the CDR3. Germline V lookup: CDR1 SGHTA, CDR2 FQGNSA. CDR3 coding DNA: TGTGCCAGCAGCTTTGGGACTAGTGTGGGGCAGTTCTTC. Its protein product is CASSFGTSVGQFF.

CDR3 loop: CASSLAGETSTDTQYF. In nucleotides, the CDR3 is TGCGCCAGCAGCTTGGCGGGGGAAACTAGCACAGATACGCAGTATTTT. The chain joins TRBV5-1 to TRBJ2-3; D possibly corresponds to TRBD2 (6 bases). Trimming pared 0 bases from V and 0 bases from J, leaving 11 bases between. This CDR3 spans 16 amino acids. The germline V gene has CDR1 SGHRS and CDR2 YFSETQ. Full variable domain (rest looked up from reference TRBV5-1 and TRBJ2-3): KAGVTQTPRYLIKTRGQQVTLSCSPISGHRSVSWYQQTPGQGLQFLFEYFSETQRNKGNFPGRFSGRQFSNSRSEMNVSTLELGDSALYLCASSLAGETSTDTQYFGPGTRLTVL.

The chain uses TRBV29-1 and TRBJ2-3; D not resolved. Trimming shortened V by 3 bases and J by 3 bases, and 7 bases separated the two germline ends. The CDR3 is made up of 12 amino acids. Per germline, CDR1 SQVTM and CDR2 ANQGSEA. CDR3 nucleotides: TGCAGCGTTGACAGTGCTACAGATACGCAGTATTTT. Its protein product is CSVDSATDTQYF.